The rows below give T cell receptor beta chains drawn from one sample of a study of shared clonotypes between healthy human individuals. Generated by immunoSEQ multiplex PCR, the TCRdb table keeps only in-frame clones and is missing some. The sample records around 1 million clones, less than 85% being singletons. The source material was memory CD4+ T cells sorted from blood. The receptors come from a man aged 18-30 years in good health. Both conserved end residues are part of each CDR3. Fields, in order: J gene, V gene, CDR3 length, clone size, D gene, CDR3 protein, CDR3 DNA. D genes are given only for firm matches. The size of a clone is reported for some rows only, either as once, few or many, or as a class for expanded clones.

j_gene: TRBJ1-5
v_gene: TRBV5-8
len: 16
abundance: -
d_gene: -
CDR3aa: CASSLAGFISNQPQHF
CDR3nt: TGTGCCAGCAGCTTGGCAGGGTTTATTAGCAATCAGCCCCAGCATTTT

j_gene: TRBJ2-3
v_gene: TRBV5-4
len: 18
abundance: -
d_gene: TRBD2
CDR3aa: CASSLATSGRFSTDTQYF
CDR3nt: TGTGCCAGCAGCTTGGCAACTAGCGGGAGATTCAGTACAGATACGCAGTATTTT

j_gene: TRBJ1-5
v_gene: TRBV6-4
len: 15
abundance: few
d_gene: -
CDR3aa: CASSRLLKRNQPQHF
CDR3nt: TGTGCCAGCAGCCGACTCCTCAAACGCAATCAGCCCCAGCATTTT

j_gene: TRBJ2-1
v_gene: TRBV11-2
len: 13
abundance: -
d_gene: -
CDR3aa: CASSSQSPNEQFF
CDR3nt: TGTGCCAGCAGCTCCCAGTCCCCCAATGAGCAGTTCTTC

j_gene: TRBJ1-6
v_gene: TRBV5-1
len: 19
abundance: -
d_gene: -
CDR3aa: CASSPGPQRSVSYNSPLHF
CDR3nt: TGCGCCAGCAGCCCGGGACCCCAACGTTCTGTCTCCTATAATTCACCCCTCCACTTT

j_gene: TRBJ2-5
v_gene: TRBV4-2
len: 15
abundance: -
d_gene: TRBD2
CDR3aa: CASSRTSGGQETQYF
CDR3nt: TGTGCCAGCAGCCGGACTAGCGGGGGCCAAGAGACCCAGTACTTC

j_gene: TRBJ2-2
v_gene: TRBV5-6
len: 14
abundance: few
d_gene: -
CDR3aa: CASSLGQVPGELFF
CDR3nt: TGTGCCAGCAGCTTGGGGCAGGTCCCCGGGGAGCTGTTTTTT

j_gene: TRBJ1-6
v_gene: TRBV2
len: 13
abundance: -
d_gene: -
CDR3aa: CASQTDNHSPLHF
CDR3nt: TGTGCCAGTCAGACAGATAATCATTCACCCCTCCACTTT

j_gene: TRBJ2-5
v_gene: TRBV5-8
len: 15
abundance: -
d_gene: TRBD1
CDR3aa: CASSLLRQGQETQYF
CDR3nt: TGTGCCAGCAGCTTGTTACGACAGGGCCAAGAGACCCAGTACTTC

j_gene: TRBJ2-7
v_gene: TRBV7-2
len: 14
abundance: -
d_gene: -
CDR3aa: CASSLQRVHYEQYF
CDR3nt: TGTGCCAGCAGCTTACAGCGGGTTCACTACGAGCAGTACTTC

j_gene: TRBJ1-5
v_gene: TRBV6-1
len: 14
abundance: -
d_gene: -
CDR3aa: CASSEMPGNQPQHF
CDR3nt: TGTGCCAGCAGTGAAATGCCGGGAAATCAGCCCCAGCATTTT